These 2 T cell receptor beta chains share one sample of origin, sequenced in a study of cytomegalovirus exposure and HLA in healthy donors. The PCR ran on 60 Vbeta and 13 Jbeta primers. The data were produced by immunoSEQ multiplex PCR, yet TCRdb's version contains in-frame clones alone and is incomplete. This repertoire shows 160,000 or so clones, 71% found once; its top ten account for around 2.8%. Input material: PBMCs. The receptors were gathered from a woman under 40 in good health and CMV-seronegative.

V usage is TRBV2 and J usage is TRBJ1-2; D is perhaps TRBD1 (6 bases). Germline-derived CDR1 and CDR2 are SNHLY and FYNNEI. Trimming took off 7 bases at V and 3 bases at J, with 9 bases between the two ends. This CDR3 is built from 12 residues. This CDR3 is CASNSGDYGYTF. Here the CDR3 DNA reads TGTGCCAGCAATTCAGGGGACTATGGCTACACCTTC.

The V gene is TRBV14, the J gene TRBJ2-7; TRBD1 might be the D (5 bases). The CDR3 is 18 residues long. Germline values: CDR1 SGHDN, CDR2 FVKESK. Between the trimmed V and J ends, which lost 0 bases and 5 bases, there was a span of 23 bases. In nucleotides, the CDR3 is TGTGCCAGCAGCCAAGAATGGGGCGACAGTGAGGCCCCCCACGAGCAGTACTTC. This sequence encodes CASSQEWGDSEAPHEQYF.